These 11 T cell receptor beta chains came from one sample sequenced in a study of CD8 T cells in Susac syndrome. RNA amounts of about 0.45 to 1 ug underwent reverse transcription with random hexamers. TCRdb reprocessed the immunoSEQ multiplex PCR reads via MiXCR and lists one record per CDR3 protein. The table shows roughly 190,000 distinct CDR3 sequences, with 80% to 95% occurring only once. Sequences were obtained from CD4+ T cells from PBMCs. All receptors derive from a human donor in good health.

The rearrangement joins TRBV5-1 to TRBJ2-3; possibly TRBD1 for D (6 bases). The CDR3 runs to 15 residues. Germline lookup yields CDR1 SGHRS and CDR2 YFSETQ. V lost 2 bases to trimming and J lost 6 bases, with 16 bases between them. DNA for the CDR3: TGCGCCAGCAGCTTAGGCCTAGGGGGTCCGGATACGCAGTATTTT. Its translation is CASSLGLGGPDTQYF.

This chain uses TRBV20-1 with TRBJ1-6, with 10 bases matching TRBD1. Trimming at V came to 6 bases and at J to 9 bases, leaving 8 bases not matched to a gene. This CDR3 region has 14 residues. CDR1 is DFQATT, CDR2 SNEGSKA, per germline (reference sequence). The CDR3 is CSAAGGQGRSPLHF. The CDR3 region has the DNA TGCAGTGCGGCGGGGGGACAGGGGCGTTCACCCCTCCACTTT.

The rearrangement uses TRBV18 and TRBJ2-3; D is unclear. V was pared by 1 base and J by 2 bases, with 10 bases between. The CDR3 length is 15 residues. The germline V gene encodes CDR1 KGHSH and CDR2 LQKENI. The CDR3, as DNA: TGTGCCAGCTCACCACTACACTCCTACACAGATACGCAGTATTTT. It is translated as CASSPLHSYTDTQYF. Full variable domain (remainder filled in from reference TRBV18 and TRBJ2-3): NAGVMQNPRHLVRRRGQEARLRCSPMKGHSHVYWYRQLPEEGLKFMVYLQKENIIDESGMPKERFSAEFPKEGPSILRIQQVVRGDSAAYFCASSPLHSYTDTQYFGPGTRLTVL.

The chain is built from TRBV5-1 and TRBJ1-2; no definite D call. V was trimmed by 2 bases and J by 8 bases, leaving 19 bases between them. The CDR3 has 15 amino acids. Germline V CDR1 and CDR2: SGHRS, YFSETQ. CDR3 region: CASSFGGFMAGGYTF. CDR3 nucleotide sequence: TGCGCCAGCAGCTTCGGAGGGTTTATGGCCGGGGGCTACACCTTC.

V usage is TRBV28 and J usage is TRBJ1-5, with TRBD1 as a possible D gene (6 bases). Germline values: CDR1 MDHEN, CDR2 SYDVKM. The CDR3 runs to 15 residues. V shed 6 bases and J shed 3 bases, with 15 bases lying between them. CDR3 sequence: CASRTPGGLNQPQHF. CDR3 sequence (DNA): TGTGCCAGCAGAACCCCCGGGGGCCTCAATCAGCCCCAGCATTTT. Complete variable domain (other parts from reference TRBV28 and TRBJ1-5): DVKVTQSSRYLVKRTGEKVFLECVQDMDHENMFWYRQDPGLGLRLIYFSYDVKMKEKGDIPEGYSVSREKKERFSLILESASTNQTSMYLCASRTPGGLNQPQHFGDGTRLSIL.

This chain's CDR3 is CAINAKGGADTQYF. CDR3 DNA: TGTGCCATCAATGCAAAGGGGGGAGCAGATACGCAGTATTTT. The J gene is TRBJ2-3, the V gene TRBV10-3, with D possibly called TRBD1 or TRBD2 (6 bases each). Deletions cut 7 bases from V and 4 bases from J, with 15 bases between. The germline V gene encodes CDR1 ENHRY and CDR2 SYGVKD. CDR3 length equals 14 residues.

The CDR3, as DNA: TGTGCCAGCAGTTTTAACTCCCCTCCCGAGCAGTACTTC. Protein: CASSFNSPPEQYF. The V gene is TRBV12-3 or TRBV12-4, the J gene TRBJ2-7; D unclear. V lost 3 bases and J lost 6, with 12 bases in between. The CDR3 spans 13 residues.

V is TRBV3-1 and J is TRBJ1-1, with D unclear. Germline V gives CDR1 LGHDT, CDR2 YNNKEL (reference sequence). Deletions cut 3 bases from V and 1 base from J, with 9 bases between. This CDR3 is built from 14 residues. In DNA form, the CDR3 reads TGTGCCAGCAGCCAGGGGTGGAGGAACACTGAAGCTTTCTTT. Encoded protein: CASSQGWRNTEAFF.

V and J are TRBV19 and TRBJ1-5; the match to TRBD1 covers 7 bases. Germline CDR1 is LNHDA and CDR2 is SQIVND (reference sequence). J gave up 7 bases and V 6 bases, and 6 bases lay outside the gene matches. CDR3 length equals 13 residues. Written as DNA, the CDR3 is TGTGCCAGTAGCGACAGGGCTGGGCAGCCCCAGCATTTT. Encoded protein: CASSDRAGQPQHF. The full variable domain, its missing parts supplied by reference TRBV19 and TRBJ1-5, is DGGITQSPKYLFRKEGQNVTLSCEQNLNHDAMYWYRQDPGQGLRLIYYSQIVNDFQKGDIAEGYSVSREKKESFPLTVTSAQKNPTAFYLCASSDRAGQPQHFGDGTRLSIL.

The chain links TRBV5-1 to TRBJ1-3, with 10 bases lining up with TRBD1. The V gene's germline CDR1 is SGHRS and CDR2 YFSETQ. The CDR3 sequence is 17 residues long. Germline trimming cut 4 bases from V and 2 bases from J; bases unmatched to any gene: 9. The CDR3 region has the DNA TGCGCCAGCAGCGCGGGACAGGGGATAGTCACTGGAAACACCATATATTTT. Translation gives CASSAGQGIVTGNTIYF.

V is TRBV11-3 and J is TRBJ2-5, with 7 bases matching TRBD2. The CDR3 sequence is 13 residues long. Losses at the gene ends were 5 bases for V and 5 bases for J; bases not matched to a gene: 5. Per the germline V gene, CDR1 is SGHNT and CDR2 is YENEEA. The CDR3 DNA follows: TGTGCCAGCAGCCCTGGACTAGTGGAGACCCAGTACTTC. This encodes CASSPGLVETQYF.